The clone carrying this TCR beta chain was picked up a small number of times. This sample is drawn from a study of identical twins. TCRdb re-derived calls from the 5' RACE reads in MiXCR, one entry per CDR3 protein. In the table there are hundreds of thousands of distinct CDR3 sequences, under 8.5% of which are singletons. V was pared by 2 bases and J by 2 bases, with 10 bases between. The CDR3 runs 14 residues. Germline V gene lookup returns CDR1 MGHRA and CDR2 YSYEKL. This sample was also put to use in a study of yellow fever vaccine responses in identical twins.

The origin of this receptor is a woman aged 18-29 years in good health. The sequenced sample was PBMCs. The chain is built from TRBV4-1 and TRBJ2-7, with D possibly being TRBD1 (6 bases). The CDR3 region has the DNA TGCGCCAGCAGCCAACCAGGACAGACCTACGAGCAGTACGTC. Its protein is CASSQPGQTYEQYV.